Given below is one T cell receptor (beta chain) in context. A single count supports this clone. Its antigen is currently not known. No quality values exist for individual bases; no much larger clone is one base distant. This specimen comes from a study of PD-1 blockade in mismatch repair-deficient tumors (dated by TCRdb to about 2017). Background for the entire study: Between late 2013 and late 2016, some 92 consecutive patients with 12 mismatch repair-deficient cancer types, all previously treated and progressing, were enrolled in the trial. Deep sequencing of TCR CDR3 regions was used to track tumor-associated T cell clones in peripheral blood of patients responding to PD-1 blockade.

For each enrolled patient, mismatch repair deficiency was established using either polymerase chain reaction or immunohistochemistry. A few patients who responded to pembrolizumab therapy underwent TCR sequencing. The phase II trial prospectively tested pembrolizumab PD-1 blockade in advanced mismatch repair-deficient cancers regardless of tissue of origin. Serial peripheral blood T cell samples were collected before and at multiple times after starting PD-1 blockade. The timing of each blood sample was reported as weeks after the first dose of pembrolizumab. CDR3 length: 15 amino acids, cysteine to phenylalanine. Only the CDR3 part of the read is kept: 45 bases, read in frame from the first base. Deletion took 1 base off V and 0 bases off J, with a span of 10 bases between the germline ends. Via the germline V gene, CDR1 is LGHNA and CDR2 YSLEER. Results the study describes overall, beyond this receptor: Tumor-resident clones, often undetectable in blood before treatment, expanded rapidly after pembrolizumab and then contracted, generally before radiologic responses.

Receptors were amplified or captured by the immunoSEQ multiplex PCR assay. TCRdb re-hosts the immuneACCESS table, in-frame sequences only. Its copies lack some clones; in the studies checked, an unresolved V gene accounts for under half of them, and the cause for the rest is not known. Counted in this sample were tens of thousands of clones; around 88% of them appeared once. In total, the top ten clones hold 11% to 15% of the sample. The sample was peripheral blood, taken 52 weeks after starting pembrolizumab. This TCR came from an adult with mismatch repair-deficient cancer. Recombination linked TRBV4-3 to TRBJ2-7; TRBD1 might be the D gene, on 6 matching bases. The CDR3 has the sequence CASSQGRQASYEQYF. The DNA sequence is given as TGCGCCAGCAGCCAAGGGCGACAGGCCTCCTACGAGCAGTACTTC.